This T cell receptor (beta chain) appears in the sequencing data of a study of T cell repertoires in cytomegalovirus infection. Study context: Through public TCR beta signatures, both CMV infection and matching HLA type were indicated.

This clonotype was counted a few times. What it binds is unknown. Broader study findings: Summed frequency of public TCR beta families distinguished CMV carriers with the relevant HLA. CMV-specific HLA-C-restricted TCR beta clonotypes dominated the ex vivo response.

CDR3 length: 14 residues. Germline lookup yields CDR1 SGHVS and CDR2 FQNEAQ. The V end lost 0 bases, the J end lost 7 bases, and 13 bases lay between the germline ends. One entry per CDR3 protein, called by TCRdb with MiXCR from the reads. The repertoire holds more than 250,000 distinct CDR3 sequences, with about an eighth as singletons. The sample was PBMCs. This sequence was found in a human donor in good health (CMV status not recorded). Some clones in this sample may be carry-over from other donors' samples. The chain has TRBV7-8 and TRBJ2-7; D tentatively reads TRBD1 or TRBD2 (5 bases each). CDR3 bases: TGTGCCAGCAGCTTAGCGCAGGACGGGGCTGAGCAGTACTTC. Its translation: CASSLAQDGAEQYF.